The 30 T cell receptor beta chains presented below share a single source sample, sequenced in a study of CD8 T cells in Susac syndrome. Reverse transcription used roughly 0.5 to 1 ug RNA and random hexamers. A single record per CDR3 protein comes from TCRdb applying MiXCR to the immunoSEQ multiplex PCR reads. This table holds about 240,000 distinct CDR3 sequences, 90% to 96% found once. Material: CD4+ T cells from PBMCs. Receptors originate from a human donor with Susac syndrome.

The chain links TRBV14 to TRBJ2-5; TRBD2 is a possible D gene (6 bases). Trimming stripped 2 bases from V and 5 bases from J, with 9 bases between. This CDR3 has 13 amino acids. Germline CDR1 reads SGHDN; CDR2 reads FVKESK. The CDR3 sequence: CASSQLGGETQYF. The CDR3 DNA sequence: TGTGCCAGCAGCCAATTAGGAGGGGAGACCCAGTACTTC.

This rearrangement joins TRBV21-1 to TRBJ2-7; the listed D gene, TRBD2, was not tested against the DNA. TRBV21-1 is labeled a pseudogene. The CDR3 contains 18 residues. CDR3 region: CASSDPGTSGKRKEEQYF. The CDR3 region has the DNA TGTGCCAGCAGCGACCCCGGGACTAGCGGGAAACGGAAGGAGGAGCAGTACTTC.

The V call is TRBV29-1, the J call TRBJ2-3; possibly TRBD1 or TRBD2 for D (6 bases each). V lost 4 bases and J lost 0, with 11 bases in between. Germline values: CDR1 SQVTM, CDR2 ANQGSEA. The CDR3 has 14 residues. Written as DNA, the CDR3 is TGCAGCGTTGTTCGGGGGCCTAGCACAGATACGCAGTATTTT. This codes for CSVVRGPSTDTQYF.

The V call is TRBV5-4, the J call TRBJ2-3; 10 bases line up with TRBD2. The CDR3 covers 16 residues. Unmatched junction bases numbered 5, after V lost 4 bases and J lost 0 bases. Germline V CDR1 and CDR2: SGHNT, YYREEE (reference sequence). The CDR3 coding sequence is TGTGCCAGCAGCCCTGGACTAGCGGTTAGCACAGATACGCAGTATTTT. It yields the protein CASSPGLAVSTDTQYF.

The genes are TRBV25-1 and TRBJ2-6, with 7 positions matching TRBD2. Unmatched junction bases numbered 6, after V lost 1 base and J lost 3 bases. The CDR3 has 17 residues. Looked up from germline, CDR1 is MGHDK and CDR2 is SYGVNS. The CDR3 DNA sequence: TGTGCCAGCAGTGAATTCGCCGGGGGGTATGGGGCCAACGTCCTGACTTTC. Its translation: CASSEFAGGYGANVLTF.

The chain carries TRBV30 and TRBJ1-2; possibly TRBD1 for D (6 bases). V was pared by 5 bases and J by 0 bases, with 13 bases between. The CDR3 runs 14 residues. From germline, CDR1 is GTSNPN and CDR2 SVGIG (reference sequence). The CDR3: CAWGGGSANYGYTF. Written as DNA, the CDR3 is TGTGCCTGGGGAGGGGGATCAGCTAACTATGGCTACACCTTC.

V is TRBV5-1 and J is TRBJ1-1, with D unclear. Germline CDR1 SGHRS, CDR2 YFSETQ. Between the trimmed V and J ends, which lost 0 bases and 6 bases, there was a span of 12 bases. CDR3 length equals 14 residues. The chain's CDR3 is CASSLAQDTAEAFF. Here the CDR3 DNA reads TGCGCCAGCAGCTTGGCCCAAGACACCGCTGAAGCTTTCTTT.

The chain combines TRBV12-3 or TRBV12-4 with TRBJ1-5; 8 bases fit TRBD1. The CDR3 is made up of 14 amino acids. V was pared by 5 bases and J by 4 bases, with 4 bases of the junction left unmatched. The CDR3 DNA reads TGTGCCAGCAGTGGGGACAGGACAAATCAGCCCCAGCATTTT. This encodes CASSGDRTNQPQHF.

The rearrangement joins TRBV2 to TRBJ2-1, with TRBD1 matching over 8 bases. The CDR3 is made up of 12 amino acids. Germline values: CDR1 SNHLY, CDR2 FYNNEI. V dropped 4 bases and J dropped 15; count of bases not matched to a gene: 8. The CDR3 sequence is CASSVRTGMRFF. The CDR3 DNA follows: TGTGCCAGCAGTGTCCGGACAGGGATGCGGTTCTTC. The full variable domain, completed using reference TRBV2 and TRBJ2-1, is EPEVTQTPSHQVTQMGQEVILRCVPISNHLYFYWYRQILGQKVEFLVSFYNNEISEKSEIFDDQFSVERPDGSNFTLKIRSTKLEDSAMYFCASSVRTGMRFFGPGTRLTVL.

The chain employs TRBV12-3 or TRBV12-4 and TRBJ1-5; 8 bases line up with TRBD1. Trimming at V came to 5 bases and at J to 2 bases, leaving 5 bases not matched to a gene. This CDR3 comprises 15 residues. As DNA, the CDR3 is TGTGCCAGCAGTAAAGGACAGGGCGGCAATCAGCCCCAGCATTTT. Encoded protein: CASSKGQGGNQPQHF.

The V and J genes are TRBV7-2 and TRBJ2-2, with 9 bases matching TRBD2. J gave up 6 bases and V 4 bases, and 6 bases lay outside the gene matches. The CDR3 is made up of 15 amino acids. CDR1 SGHTA and CDR2 FQGNSA come from the germline V gene. DNA of the CDR3: TGTGCCAGCAGCTCCGGACTAGCGCACCCCGGGGAGCTGTTTTTT. Its protein product is CASSSGLAHPGELFF.

The V call is TRBV6-5, the J call TRBJ1-4; unclear D gene. The CDR3 spans 13 residues. Germline V lookup: CDR1 MNHEY, CDR2 SVGAGI. V lost 2 bases and J lost 5, with 6 bases in between. For the CDR3, the DNA is TGTGCCAGCAGTTACCGAGCCAATGAAAAACTGTTTTTT. It is translated as CASSYRANEKLFF.

This chain joins TRBV20-1 and TRBJ2-1, with D perhaps matching TRBD1 (5 bases). Between the trimmed V and J ends, which lost 4 bases and 2 bases, there was a span of 9 bases. CDR3 length equals 13 residues. Germline CDR1 reads DFQATT; CDR2 reads SNEGSKA (reference sequence). CDR3 nucleotides: TGCAGTGCTATGGCAGGGCCCTACAATGAGCAGTTCTTC. This gives the protein CSAMAGPYNEQFF.

This chain joins TRBV4-1 and TRBJ2-1; no firm D call. The germline gives CDR1 MGHRA, CDR2 YSYEKL. The CDR3 length is 14 residues. V lost 2 bases and J lost 8, with 13 bases in between. The CDR3 bases are TGCGCCAGCAGCCAAATTTTGTCCTCCTATGAGCAGTTCTTC. Translation gives CASSQILSSYEQFF.

This chain connects TRBV29-1 to TRBJ1-1; TRBD1 matches at 7 bases. CDR1 is SQVTM, CDR2 ANQGSEA, per germline. V was pared by 5 bases and J by 3 bases, with 6 bases of the junction left unmatched. This CDR3 spans 13 amino acids. The CDR3 DNA is TGCAGCGTTCAGACAGGGAGGGACACTGAAGCTTTCTTT. Protein: CSVQTGRDTEAFF.

The chain joins TRBV20-1 to TRBJ2-5; possible D gene TRBD2, 6 bases. There are 13 residues in the CDR3. CDR1 is DFQATT, CDR2 SNEGSKA, per germline (reference sequence). In DNA form, the CDR3 reads TGCAGGGGAAGTCGGCTAGCGCAAGAGACCCAGTACTTC. As protein: CRGSRLAQETQYF.

The gene calls are TRBV7-2 and TRBJ2-3, with no clear D. Germline CDR1 reads SGHTA; CDR2 reads FQGNSA. The V end was cut by 6 bases, the J end by 3 bases, with 13 bases between. The CDR3 sequence is 14 residues long. The CDR3 here is CASSLRKTTDTQYF. The CDR3 DNA reads TGTGCCAGCAGTTTAAGAAAGACGACAGATACGCAGTATTTT.

The chain joins TRBV9 to TRBJ2-1, with 7 bases aligning to TRBD1. The length of the CDR3 is 16 residues. Germline V gene sequence: CDR1 SGDLS, CDR2 YYNGEE. Trimming at V came to 0 bases and at J to 4 bases, leaving 7 bases not matched to a gene. The DNA of the CDR3 is TGTGCCAGCAGCGTAGGCTACAGGGGTCCTTACAATGAGCAGTTCTTC. Translated: CASSVGYRGPYNEQFF.

The V call is TRBV7-3, the J call TRBJ2-1; TRBD2 aligns across 13 bases. The CDR3 runs to 13 residues. The germline gives CDR1 SGHTA, CDR2 FQGTGA. Trimming at V came to 5 bases and at J to 10 bases, leaving 2 bases not matched to a gene. The CDR3 is CASSGTSGTEQFF. DNA of the CDR3: TGTGCCAGCAGCGGGACTAGCGGGACCGAGCAGTTCTTC.

This clonotype was counted only a few times. The genes are TRBV29-1 and TRBJ1-1, with D uncertain. CDR3 length: 10 amino acids. V was pared by 3 bases and J by 1 base, with 0 bases between. CDR1 SQVTM and CDR2 ANQGSEA come from the germline V gene. CDR3 residues: CSVENTEAFF. The CDR3 DNA sequence: TGCAGCGTTGAGAACACTGAAGCTTTCTTT.

The chain uses TRBV20-1 and TRBJ2-3, with 9 bases fitting TRBD2. The CDR3 covers 15 residues. Germline lookup yields CDR1 DFQATT and CDR2 SNEGSKA (reference sequence). The J segment lost 4 bases and the V segment lost 3 bases, leaving 8 bases of the junction unmatched. CDR3 in amino acids: CSARVDSGRPDTQYF. Here the CDR3 DNA reads TGCAGTGCTAGGGTCGATAGCGGGAGACCAGATACGCAGTATTTT.

DNA of the CDR3: TGCGCCAGCAGCTTCCCAGGGGGTGAGCAGTTCTTC. This sequence encodes CASSFPGGEQFF. The V call is TRBV5-1, the J call TRBJ2-1, with 7 bases that match TRBD1. CDR1 is SGHRS and CDR2 is YFSETQ in the germline V gene. The ends lost 2 bases at V and 9 bases at J; junction bases unmatched: 2. The length of the CDR3 is 12 residues. Looking up the rest from reference TRBV5-1 and TRBJ2-1 gives the full variable domain: KAGVTQTPRYLIKTRGQQVTLSCSPISGHRSVSWYQQTPGQGLQFLFEYFSETQRNKGNFPGRFSGRQFSNSRSEMNVSTLELGDSALYLCASSFPGGEQFFGPGTRLTVL.

The chain uses TRBV20-1 and TRBJ2-7; D uncertain. Trimming removed 2 bases from V and 4 bases from J, with 18 bases in between. This CDR3 region has 15 residues. Germline assignment: CDR1 DFQATT and CDR2 SNEGSKA (reference sequence). CDR3: CSARLYGKGLYEQYF. The CDR3, as DNA: TGCAGTGCTAGACTCTATGGGAAGGGCCTATACGAGCAGTACTTC.

This rearrangement joins TRBV7-3 to TRBJ2-3, with D possibly TRBD1 on 5 matching bases. CDR3 length equals 15 residues. Germline V CDR1 and CDR2: SGHTA, FQGTGA. Deletions cut 5 bases from V and 3 bases from J, with 15 bases between. As DNA, the CDR3 is TGTGCCAGCAGCCAGCGTCTAAGGGGAACAGATACGCAGTATTTT. As protein: CASSQRLRGTDTQYF.

The rearrangement uses TRBV6-5 and TRBJ1-5; maybe TRBD1 (5 bases). V dropped 4 bases and J dropped 4 bases, with 20 bases sitting between them. The germline gives CDR1 MNHEY, CDR2 SVGAGI. The CDR3 runs 17 residues. The CDR3 DNA is TGTGCCAGCAGTTGGGGTCGGCAGGGCTGGTTAAATCAGCCCCAGCATTTT. It yields the protein CASSWGRQGWLNQPQHF.

V gene TRBV20-1 combines with J gene TRBJ2-3; no clear D. This CDR3 is 14 amino acids long. The germline CDR1 and CDR2 sequences are DFQATT and SNEGSKA (reference sequence). V lost 3 bases and J lost 0, with 10 bases in between. CDR3 amino acids: CSASRRTSTDTQYF. The CDR3 bases are TGCAGTGCTAGTCGGCGAACTAGCACAGATACGCAGTATTTT.

The chain uses TRBV5-1 and TRBJ2-3, with TRBD1 matching 9 bases. After removal of 4 bases from V and 1 base from J, the junction contained 7 bases not matched to a gene. Per the germline V gene, CDR1 is SGHRS and CDR2 is YFSETQ. The CDR3 contains 16 residues. Here the CDR3 reads CASSLIRTGGTDTQYF. In DNA form, the CDR3 reads TGCGCCAGCAGCCTGATTCGGACAGGGGGCACAGATACGCAGTATTTT.

The rearrangement links TRBV7-9 to TRBJ2-1, with D uncertain. The CDR3 sequence is 10 residues long. The germline V and J ends were trimmed by 4 bases and 15 bases, with 10 bases remaining between them. CDR1 and CDR2 from the germline V gene are SEHNR and FQNEAQ (reference sequence). CDR3 DNA sequence: TGTGCCAGCAGCTCCCCCCTGGTGTTCTTC. This encodes CASSSPLVFF.

This chain links TRBV9 with TRBJ1-1; the D gene is possibly TRBD1 (5 bases). This CDR3 region has 15 residues. Trimming took 0 bases from V and 4 from J, leaving 13 bases between them. The germline gives CDR1 SGDLS, CDR2 YYNGEE. The CDR3 spells CASSVVGEGSTEAFF. The DNA for the CDR3 is TGTGCCAGCAGCGTAGTAGGGGAGGGGAGCACTGAAGCTTTCTTT.

This clonotype showed up just a few times. Germline and junction disagree at one end, which may indicate a read error. The chain couples TRBV5-1 to TRBJ1-1; D might be TRBD1 (5 bases). The CDR3 contains 14 residues. Germline loops: CDR1 SGHRS, CDR2 YFSETQ. CDR3 protein: CASSLGTGNTEAFF. The CDR3 DNA is TGTGCCAGCAGTTTGGGGACCGGGAACACTGAAGCTTTCTTT.